These 2 T cell receptor beta chains share one sample of origin, sequenced in a study of blood T cell repertoires in COVID-19. Here immunoSEQ multiplex PCR was the method, and the copy in TCRdb shows in-frame clones only, minus some. The sample lists roughly 280,000 clones; roughly 89% were seen once. Specimen: PBMCs or T cells enriched from blood (not recorded which). The receptors were gathered from a woman in her sixties or seventies who had recovered from COVID-19.

V is TRBV5-4 and J is TRBJ1-1, with 7 bases matching TRBD1. The V gene end was trimmed by 4 bases and the J gene end by 1 base; junction bases not matched to a gene: 10. The CDR3 covers 16 residues. Looked up from germline, CDR1 is SGHNT and CDR2 is YYREEE (reference sequence). In DNA form, the CDR3 reads TGTGCCAGCAGCCCGGGGACAGAAATTTCGAACACTGAAGCTTTCTTT. The encoded protein is CASSPGTEISNTEAFF.

The CDR3 DNA is TGTGCCAGCAGTCCTTTGCGGGAGCGAGAGACCCAGTACTTC. This translates into CASSPLRERETQYF. V usage is TRBV28 and J usage is TRBJ2-5, with 7 bases that match TRBD2. Per germline, CDR1 MDHEN and CDR2 SYDVKM. The CDR3 loop spans 14 amino acids. After removal of 5 bases from V and 4 bases from J, the junction contained 7 bases not matched to a gene.